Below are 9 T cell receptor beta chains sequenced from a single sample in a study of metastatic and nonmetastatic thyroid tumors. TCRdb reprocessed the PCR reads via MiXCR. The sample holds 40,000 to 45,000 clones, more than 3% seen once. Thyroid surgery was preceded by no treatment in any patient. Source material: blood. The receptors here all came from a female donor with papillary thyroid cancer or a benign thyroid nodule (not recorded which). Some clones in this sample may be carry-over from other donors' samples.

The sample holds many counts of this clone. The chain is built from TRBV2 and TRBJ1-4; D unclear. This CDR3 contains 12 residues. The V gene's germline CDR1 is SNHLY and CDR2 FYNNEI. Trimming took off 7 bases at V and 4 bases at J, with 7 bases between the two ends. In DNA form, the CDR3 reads TGTGCCAGCATTGGGGTTAATGAAAAACTGTTTTTT. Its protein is CASIGVNEKLFF.

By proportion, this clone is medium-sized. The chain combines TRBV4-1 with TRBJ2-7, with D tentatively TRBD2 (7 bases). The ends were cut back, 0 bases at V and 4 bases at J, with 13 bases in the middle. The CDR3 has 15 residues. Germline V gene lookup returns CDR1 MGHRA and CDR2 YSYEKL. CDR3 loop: CASSQERGPSYEQYF. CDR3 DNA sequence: TGCGCCAGCAGCCAAGAGCGGGGGCCGTCGTACGAGCAGTACTTC.

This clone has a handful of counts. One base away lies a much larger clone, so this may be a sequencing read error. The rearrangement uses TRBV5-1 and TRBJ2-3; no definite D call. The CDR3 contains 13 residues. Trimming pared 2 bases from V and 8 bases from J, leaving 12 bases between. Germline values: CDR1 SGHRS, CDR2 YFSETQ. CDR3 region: CASSFVPSGTQYF. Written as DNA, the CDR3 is TGCGCCAGCAGCTTTGTTCCCTCAGGTACGCAGTATTTT.

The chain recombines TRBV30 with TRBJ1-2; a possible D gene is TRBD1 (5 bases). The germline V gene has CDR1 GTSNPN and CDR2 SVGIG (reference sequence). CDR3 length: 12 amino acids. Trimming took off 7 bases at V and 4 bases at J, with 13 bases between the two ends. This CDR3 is CAYRGGLYGYTF. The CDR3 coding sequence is TGTGCCTACCGGGGGGGACTCTATGGCTACACCTTC.

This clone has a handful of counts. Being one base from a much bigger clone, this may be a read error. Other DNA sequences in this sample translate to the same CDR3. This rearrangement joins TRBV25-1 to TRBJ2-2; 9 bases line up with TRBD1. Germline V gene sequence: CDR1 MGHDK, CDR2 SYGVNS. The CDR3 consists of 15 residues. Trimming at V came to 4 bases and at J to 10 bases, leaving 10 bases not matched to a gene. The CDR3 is CASSVWDRDTEELFF. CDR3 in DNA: TGTGCCAGCAGTGTTTGGGACAGGGACACTGAGGAGCTGTTTTTT.

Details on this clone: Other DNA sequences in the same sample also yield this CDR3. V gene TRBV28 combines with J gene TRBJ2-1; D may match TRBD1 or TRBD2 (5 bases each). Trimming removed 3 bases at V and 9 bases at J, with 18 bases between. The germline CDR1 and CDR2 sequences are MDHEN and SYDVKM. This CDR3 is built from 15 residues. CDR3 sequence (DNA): TGTGCCAGCAGTTTCCAGGACGCAGGTGGGGGTGAGCAGTTCTTC. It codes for CASSFQDAGGGEQFF.

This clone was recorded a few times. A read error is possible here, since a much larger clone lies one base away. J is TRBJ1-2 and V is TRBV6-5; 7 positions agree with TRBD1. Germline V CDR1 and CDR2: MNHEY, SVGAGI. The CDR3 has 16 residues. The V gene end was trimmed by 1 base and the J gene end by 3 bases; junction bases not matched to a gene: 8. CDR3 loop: CASSYLCGRGYYGYTF. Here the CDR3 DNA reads TGTGCCAGCAGTTACTTGTGCGGCAGGGGGTACTATGGCTACACCTTC.

The CDR3 here is CASSPRGGGGANVLTF. CDR3 coding DNA: TGTGCCAGCAGCCCCCGGGGGGGTGGCGGGGCCAACGTCCTGACTTTC. This chain joins TRBV28 and TRBJ2-6; TRBD2 matches 8 bases. The germline V gene has CDR1 MDHEN and CDR2 SYDVKM. V gave up 6 bases and J gave up 4 bases; unmatched junction bases: 8. The CDR3 sequence is 16 residues long.

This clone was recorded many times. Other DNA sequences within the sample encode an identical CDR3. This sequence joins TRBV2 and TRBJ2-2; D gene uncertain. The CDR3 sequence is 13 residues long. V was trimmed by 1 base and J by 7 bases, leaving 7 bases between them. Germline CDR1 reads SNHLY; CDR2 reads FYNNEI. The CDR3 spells CASSEEVGGELFF. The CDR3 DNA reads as TGTGCCAGCAGTGAAGAGGTTGGCGGGGAGCTGTTTTTT.